The 10 T cell receptor beta chains listed next were all sequenced from one sample in a study of blood T cells in healthy people across ages. Next came a second PCR, run for about 7 to 12 cycles, which used a sample-barcoded 5' primer along with a J-beta primer mix. MiXCR was run by TCRdb on the 5' RACE reads, yielding one entry per CDR3 protein. The data contain 650,000 to 800,000 distinct CDR3 sequences, 52% of them singletons. The sample taken for sequencing was blood. Receptors were obtained from a woman older than 75 in good health.

J is TRBJ2-7 and V is TRBV20-1, with TRBD2 matching over 12 bases. Losses at the gene ends were 2 bases for V and 9 bases for J; bases not matched to a gene: 17. CDR3 length equals 17 residues. CDR1 is DFQATT and CDR2 is SNEGSKA in the germline V gene (reference sequence). DNA of the CDR3: TGCAGTGCTAGACCGCCGGGTCAGACTAGCGGGAGAATATTGCAGTACTTC. Protein: CSARPPGQTSGRILQYF.

V usage is TRBV14 and J usage is TRBJ2-2; D may be TRBD2 (6 bases). The V end lost 0 bases, the J end lost 3 bases, and 11 bases lay between the germline ends. Germline V gives CDR1 SGHDN, CDR2 FVKESK. The CDR3 contains 16 residues. This chain's CDR3 is CASSQDRRGYTGELFF. The DNA of the CDR3 is TGTGCCAGCAGCCAAGATCGTCGGGGGTACACCGGGGAGCTGTTTTTT.

This clonotype came up a few times. The chain has TRBV4-2 and TRBJ2-3; D is uncertain. The V and J ends lost 2 bases and 2 bases respectively, with 11 bases between them. The germline V gene encodes CDR1 LGHNA and CDR2 YNFKEQ. The CDR3 is 15 amino acids. The CDR3 DNA reads as TGTGCCAGCAGCCAAACCCCATTAGACACAGATACGCAGTATTTT. This gives the protein CASSQTPLDTDTQYF.

Worth noting for this clonotype: A clone one base away is much larger, so this may be a read error. The chain is built from TRBV9 and TRBJ2-5; no reliable D call. CDR1 and CDR2 from the germline V gene are SGDLS and YYNGEE. This CDR3 has 16 residues. The V and J ends lost 0 bases and 4 bases respectively, with 16 bases between them. Here the CDR3 reads CASSVGGIGFVETQYF. CDR3 nucleotides: TGTGCCAGCAGCGTAGGGGGAATTGGCTTCGTAGAGACCCAGTACTTC.

The V call is TRBV20-1, the J call TRBJ1-1; 9 nucleotides line up with TRBD1. Germline CDR1 DFQATT, CDR2 SNEGSKA (reference sequence). The V gene end was trimmed by 6 bases and the J gene end by 4 bases; junction bases not matched to a gene: 15. The CDR3 has 16 residues. CDR3 residues: CSARAQGQGSGTEAFF. The CDR3 DNA follows: TGCAGTGCCCGAGCCCAGGGACAGGGATCAGGCACTGAAGCTTTCTTT.

V gene TRBV4-1 combines with J gene TRBJ1-5, with 9 bases matching TRBD1. Germline CDR1 reads MGHRA; CDR2 reads YSYEKL. This CDR3 region has 20 residues. With 4 bases clipped from V and 1 base from J, the junction kept 17 bases outside the gene matches. CDR3 DNA sequence: TGCGCCAGCAGCCGCATGGCGAGGGGACAGGGTTTTTCGAGCAATCAGCCCCAGCATTTT. This translates into CASSRMARGQGFSSNQPQHF.

V and J are TRBV21-1 and TRBJ2-1; the tabulated D call, TRBD1, remains unverified against the DNA. TRBV21-1 is assigned pseudogene status. The CDR3 consists of 14 residues. This CDR3 is CANFRPGVSPRKFF. CDR3 sequence (DNA): TGTGCCAACTTCCGACCAGGGGTAAGCCCCAGGAAGTTCTTC.

This clonotype showed up many times. This chain joins TRBV7-2 and TRBJ2-3, with D hard to call. Germline CDR1 and CDR2: SGHTA and FQGNSA. V lost 5 bases and J lost 2, with 5 bases in between. This CDR3 contains 12 residues. In DNA form, the CDR3 reads TGTGCCAGCAGCCTTCTCACAGATACGCAGTATTTT. Translating gives CASSLLTDTQYF.

In its sample, this clonotype was seen a few times. The chain employs TRBV5-5 and TRBJ2-3; TRBD1 matches at 10 bases. V lost 4 bases and J lost 5; bases outside the gene matches: 10. This CDR3 spans 16 amino acids. Looked up from germline, CDR1 is SGHKS and CDR2 is YYEKEE (reference sequence). CDR3 bases: TGTGCCAGCAGCCCTAGCGTCAGGACAGGGGGAGATACGCAGTATTTT. Protein product: CASSPSVRTGGDTQYF.

About this clonotype: A much larger clone differs by one base, so this may be a read error. V usage is TRBV7-3 and J usage is TRBJ1-1; maybe TRBD1 (5 bases). The CDR3 length is 14 residues. The V gene lost 4 bases and the J gene lost 2 bases, with 11 bases spanning the gap. The germline V gene encodes CDR1 SGHTA and CDR2 FQGTGA. This CDR3 is CASSSGLPNTEAFF. Written as DNA, the CDR3 is TGTGCCAGCAGCTCGGGACTGCCCAACACTGAAGCTTTCTTT.